This record concerns one T cell receptor (beta chain) sequence. What it binds is unknown. Trimming took 6 bases from V and 0 from J; bases not matched to a gene: 6. The CDR3 contains 15 residues. From germline, CDR1 is LNHDA and CDR2 SQIVND (reference sequence). This sample is drawn from a study of T cells in localized non-small cell lung cancer. Study-wide findings and caveats: Highest T cell clonality was seen in uninvolved adjacent lung, surpassing that measured in tumor.

TCRdb keeps only in-frame clones here, not all; method: immunoSEQ multiplex PCR. Counted here are roughly 48,000 clones, 80% occurring once; the ten biggest clones make up approximately 4%. J is TRBJ2-3 and V is TRBV19, with 7 bases fitting TRBD2. Here the sequenced sample was PBMCs, taken before any cancer treatment. This TCR came from a woman between 35 and 75 years old with stage II lung adenocarcinoma. The CDR3 spells CASSLSGASTDTQYF. CDR3 nucleotide sequence: TGTGCCAGTAGCCTCAGCGGGGCTAGCACAGATACGCAGTATTTT.